Presented here are 2 T cell receptor beta chains from one specimen sequenced in a study of OX40 agonist ivuxolimab in advanced cancers. TCRdb's table, derived via immunoSEQ multiplex PCR, lists solely in-frame clones and lacks some. The sample lists tens of thousands of clones, approximately 80% seen once, with about 1.1% in the top ten. Here the sequenced sample was CD4+ or CD8+ T cells sorted from blood, taken in a trial of the OX40 agonist ivuxolimab. The receptors originated from an adult with an advanced solid tumor such as melanoma, head and neck, liver or kidney cancer.

This clone has only a few counts. This chain links TRBV19 with TRBJ2-5; D is unresolved. The CDR3 contains 13 residues. Germline V CDR1 and CDR2: LNHDA, SQIVND (reference sequence). V lost 5 bases and J lost 2, with 9 bases in between. The chain's CDR3 is CASSLSVQETQYF. The CDR3 region has the DNA TGTGCCAGTAGTCTATCGGTACAAGAGACCCAGTACTTC. The full variable domain, in which reference TRBV19 and TRBJ2-5 provide the parts outside the CDR3, is DGGITQSPKYLFRKEGQNVTLSCEQNLNHDAMYWYRQDPGQGLRLIYYSQIVNDFQKGDIAEGYSVSREKKESFPLTVTSAQKNPTAFYLCASSLSVQETQYFGPGTRLLVL.

The CDR3 coding sequence is TGTGCCAGCAGTGGAAAGGGGGGCGATGAGCAGTTCTTC. It specifies CASSGKGGDEQFF. The chain uses TRBV2 and TRBJ2-1; either TRBD1 or TRBD2 may supply D (6 bases each). V lost 4 bases and J 8 bases, leaving 12 bases between the germline ends. Per the germline V gene, CDR1 is SNHLY and CDR2 is FYNNEI. CDR3 length: 13 residues.